This T cell receptor beta chain originates from a study of immune evolution from preneoplasia to lung adenocarcinoma. Broader study findings: From normal lung to invasive adenocarcinoma, top clone frequencies appeared to decrease.

Each case's diagnosis was confirmed by two pathologists on H&E. From germline, CDR1 is GTSNPN and CDR2 SVGIG (reference sequence). The CDR3 has 14 amino acids. The germline V and J ends were trimmed by 0 bases and 4 bases, with 10 bases remaining between them. Libraries were prepared by immunoSEQ multiplex PCR; TCRdb keeps only in-frame clonotypes and omits some of them. The sample holds around 3,700 clones, about 82% seen once. Comment on this clone: Its cognate antigen is unknown.

The rearrangement uses TRBV30 and TRBJ2-1, with D maybe TRBD1 (6 bases). This clonotype was sampled from a person between 50 and 60 years old with lung adenocarcinoma. Sequencing was carried out using FFPE invasive lung adenocarcinoma tissue. Here the CDR3 DNA reads TGTGCCTGGAGTGTACAGGGCGCATACAATGAGCAGTTCTTC. Residues: CAWSVQGAYNEQFF.